This is a list of T cell receptor beta chains from one sample in a study of cytomegalovirus exposure and HLA in healthy donors. Assay used: immunoSEQ multiplex PCR; TCRdb lists only in-frame clones, some missing. The sample comprises 150,000 to 180,000 clones, over 70% of which are singletons, and around 1.9% rests with the top ten. Sequencing was done on a sample of PBMCs. These receptor sequences come from a man aged 25-45 years in good health and CMV-seronegative. CDR3s include the opening cysteine and the closing phenylalanine or tryptophan. D genes are given only for firm matches. A row's size may be missing; if present it is once, few, many or a size class.

once	TRBV6-1	.	TRBJ2-7	TGTGCCAGCAGTAAGGGACCCCGAGGAGGGGACGAGCAGTACTTC	CASSKGPRGGDEQYF
.	TRBV6-5	TRBD2	TRBJ2-5	TGTGCCAGCAGCCGACTAGCGGGGGCGGGGGAGACCCAGTACTTC	CASSRLAGAGETQYF
.	TRBV10-3	TRBD1	TRBJ2-2	TGTGCCATCAGTGAGCTTTACCGGGACAGCCCACCCTCCGGGGAGCTGTTTTTT	CAISELYRDSPPSGELFF
.	TRBV4-2	.	TRBJ2-7	TGTGCCAGCAGCCAAGAAAAAACAGGGCGGAATACCTACGAGCAGTACTTC	CASSQEKTGRNTYEQYF
.	TRBV9	.	TRBJ1-1	TGTGCCAGCAGCGTAGGGGACAATACGGGTTCAGCTTTCTTT	CASSVGDNTGSAFF
.	TRBV7-6	TRBD1	TRBJ2-7	TGTGCCAGCAGCACAGGGGAAAGCTCCTACGAGCAGTACTTC	CASSTGESSYEQYF
.	TRBV30	TRBD1	TRBJ1-5	TGTGCCTGGAGCGACCTCAAAGACAGGGTGAGGCGGCCCCAGCATTTT	CAWSDLKDRVRRPQHF
.	TRBV7-9	.	TRBJ2-7	TGTGCCCTCAGCTTAGTTTCAGACTACGAGCAGTACTTC	CALSLVSDYEQYF
.	TRBV7-9	.	TRBJ2-7	TGTGCCAGCAGCTCACGACAGGGAGGAGAGCAGTACTTC	CASSSRQGGEQYF
.	TRBV5-1	TRBD1	TRBJ1-6	TGCGCCAGCAGCCCGGGACAGGGGGGATCACCCCTCCACTTT	CASSPGQGGSPLHF
once	TRBV7-9	.	TRBJ1-5	TGTGCCAGCAGCTTATCGGGGGGGATGGACCAGCCCCAGCATTTT	CASSLSGGMDQPQHF
.	TRBV7-9	TRBD1	TRBJ2-2	TGTGCCAGCAGCTTCAGCCGACAGGGAACGAACACCGGGGAGCTGTTTTTT	CASSFSRQGTNTGELFF
.	TRBV29-1	TRBD1	TRBJ1-5	TGCAGCGCGACCGAGACAGGGGCTAATCAGCCCCAGCATTTT	CSATETGANQPQHF
.	TRBV30	.	TRBJ2-2	TGTGCCTGGAGTCCCCTCTTGAACACCGGGGAGCTGTTTTTT	CAWSPLLNTGELFF
.	TRBV7-2	.	TRBJ1-5	TGTGCCAGCAGCTCACAGGGCAATCAGCCCCAGCATTTT	CASSSQGNQPQHF
.	TRBV28	TRBD2	TRBJ2-1	TGTGCCAGCAGTTTAGCATACGGGACTAGCTTCCATGAGCAGTTCTTC	CASSLAYGTSFHEQFF
few	TRBV11-3	.	TRBJ1-2	TGTGCCAGCAGCTTCGGCAGGGAAGAGTGCGGCTACACCTTC	CASSFGREECGYTF
.	TRBV28	.	TRBJ1-2	TGTGCCAGCAGCCCCCTGGCAGACTATGGCTACACCTTC	CASSPLADYGYTF
.	TRBV14	.	TRBJ1-3	TGTGCCAGCAGCCAAGCTCTCGGCAGGGGAATATATTTT	CASSQALGRGIYF
.	TRBV9	.	TRBJ1-3	TGTGCCAGTTCGACTGAGCATGGAAACACCATATATTTT	CASSTEHGNTIYF
.	TRBV28	.	TRBJ1-3	TGTGCCAGCAGTTCAGGATACTCTGGAAACACCATATATTTT	CASSSGYSGNTIYF
.	TRBV5-1	TRBD1	TRBJ1-1	TGCGCCAGACCGGGACAGATGAACACTGAAGCTTTCTTT	CARPGQMNTEAFF
.	TRBV5-1	.	TRBJ1-1	TGCGCCAGCAGCTTGGAACCCTCCGGTGGAGGGTACACTGAAGCTTTCTTT	CASSLEPSGGGYTEAFF
.	TRBV6-5	TRBD1	TRBJ2-7	TGTGCCAGCAGTGGGACTTGGGACAGGGACTACGAGCAGTACTTC	CASSGTWDRDYEQYF
.	TRBV7-9	TRBD1	TRBJ2-3	TGTGCCAGCAGCTTAGCGCTGGGGACAGGGGGCCAAGATACGCAGTATTTT	CASSLALGTGGQDTQYF
.	TRBV11-2	TRBD1	TRBJ2-4	TGTGCCAGCAGCTCGGACAGGGTGGAAAACATTCAGTACTTC	CASSSDRVENIQYF
once	TRBV5-4	.	TRBJ2-3	TGTGCCAGCAGCTTAATGGGGGGAACAGATACGCAGTATTTT	CASSLMGGTDTQYF
once	TRBV5-1	TRBD2	TRBJ2-1	TGCGCCAGCAGCCGGACTAGCGGACCCCCTCGGGATGAGCAGTTCTTC	CASSRTSGPPRDEQFF
.	TRBV28	TRBD1	TRBJ1-5	TGTGCCAGCAGTTTTTCGCCGGGACAGGGGTTGTTGAGCAATCAGCCCCAGCATTTT	CASSFSPGQGLLSNQPQHF
.	TRBV15	TRBD1	TRBJ1-2	TGTGCCACCAGCGGACAGGGGTATGGCTACACCTTC	CATSGQGYGYTF
.	TRBV11-3	TRBD1	TRBJ2-2	TGTGCCAGCAGCCCGGGACGGACAGGGATCCCCGGGGAGCTGTTTTTT	CASSPGRTGIPGELFF